This TCR beta chain was identified in a study of Tregs in tolerant kidney transplant recipients. V lost 6 bases to trimming and J lost 2 bases; unmatched junction nucleotides: 3. The CDR3 has 15 amino acids. To note about this clone: Its cognate antigen is unknown. The CDR3 end is not reached by the read, which stops 3 residues before it; the germline J gene fills it in.

The protocol was immunoSEQ multiplex PCR, while the TCRdb copy is restricted to in-frame clones and leaves out a portion. This sample lists about 15,000 clones; its ten largest clones have about 4%. Recipients received nonmyeloablative bone marrow transplants from related graft donors, with transient mixed chimerism. Unstimulated regulatory T cells (CD4+CD25+CD127-), CD4+CD25- non-regulatory cells, CD4 and CD8 cells were FACS-sorted from thawed PBMCs. Points from the study as a whole: Few patients were studied, so findings need validation in larger groups.

J is TRBJ2-2 and V is TRBV12-3 or TRBV12-4; TRBD1 matches 10 bases. The specimen was CD4+ T cells from blood (PBMCs), collected 12 months after the transplant. This TCR derives from a human patient who received a combined kidney and bone marrow transplant. These T cells may partly come from the graft donor. The covered CDR3 bases are TGTGCCAGCAGGAGGGACAGGGGAAACACCGGGGAG. Protein product: CASRRDRGNTGE. The entire CDR3 sequence reads CASRRDRGNTGELFF.